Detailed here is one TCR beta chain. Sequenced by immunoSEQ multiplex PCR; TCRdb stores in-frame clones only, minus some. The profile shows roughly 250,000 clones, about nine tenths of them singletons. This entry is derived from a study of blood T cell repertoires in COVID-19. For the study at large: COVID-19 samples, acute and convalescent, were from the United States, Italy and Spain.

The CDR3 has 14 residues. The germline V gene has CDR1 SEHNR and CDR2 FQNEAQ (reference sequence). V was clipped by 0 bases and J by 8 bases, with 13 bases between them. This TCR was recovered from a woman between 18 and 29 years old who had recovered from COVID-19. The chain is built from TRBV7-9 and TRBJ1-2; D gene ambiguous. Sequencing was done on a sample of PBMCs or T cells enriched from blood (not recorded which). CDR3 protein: CASSLAGEGNGYTF. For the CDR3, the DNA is TGTGCCAGCAGCTTAGCGGGAGAAGGGAACGGCTACACCTTC.